The 24 T cell receptor beta chains below all came from one sample that was sequenced in a study of T cell changes during pregnancy in multiple sclerosis. Method: immunoSEQ multiplex PCR; TCRdb's copy keeps in-frame clones and lacks some. The sample lists about 36,000 clones; 90% to 95% were seen once. Specimen: CD4+ T cells from peripheral blood mononuclear cells, collected in the first trimester of pregnancy. All receptors derive from a female donor with multiple sclerosis, enrolled in a pregnancy study.

A single count supports this clone. The chain employs TRBV5-4 and TRBJ2-2; D is unclear. The CDR3 runs to 15 residues. The V end was cut by 1 base, the J end by 0 bases, with 7 bases between. CDR1 SGHNT and CDR2 YYREEE come from the germline V gene (reference sequence). In DNA, the CDR3 is TGTGCCAGCAGCTTGTCAGTTACGAACACCGGGGAGCTGTTTTTT. It codes for CASSLSVTNTGELFF.

The chain employs TRBV29-1 and TRBJ1-2; D not certain. The germline V gene encodes CDR1 SQVTM and CDR2 ANQGSEA. V lost 4 bases and J lost 3, with 12 bases in between. The CDR3 runs 13 residues. DNA of the CDR3: TGCAGCGTTGGAGGCCGCCCTTACTATGGCTACACCTTC. This encodes CSVGGRPYYGYTF.

V is TRBV28 and J is TRBJ2-1; D is unresolved. The V and J ends lost 2 bases and 6 bases respectively, with 8 bases between them. The CDR3 totals 13 residues. Germline CDR1 is MDHEN and CDR2 is SYDVKM. The CDR3 DNA reads as TGTGCCAGCAGTTTAGGCTCAGGCAATGAGCAGTTCTTC. Protein: CASSLGSGNEQFF.

The V gene is TRBV7-9, the J gene TRBJ1-2, with 7 nucleotides matching TRBD1. The CDR3 sequence is 13 residues long. The V segment lost 2 bases and the J segment 7 bases; nucleotides outside the gene matches: 4. The germline gives CDR1 SEHNR, CDR2 FQNEAQ (reference sequence). DNA for the CDR3: TGTGCCAGCAGCTTACGACAGGGAGGTGGCTACACCTTC. Amino acids: CASSLRQGGGYTF.

The chain couples TRBV5-8 to TRBJ1-2; D perhaps matches TRBD1 (6 bases). This CDR3 is 15 amino acids long. Per the germline V gene, CDR1 is SGHTS and CDR2 is YDEGEE. V dropped 3 bases and J dropped 4 bases, with 16 bases sitting between them. In nucleotides, the CDR3 is TGTGCCAGCAGCTCCTCGGACAGATTCTTCTATGGCTACACCTTC. It encodes CASSSSDRFFYGYTF.

V and J are TRBV19 and TRBJ1-1, with D maybe TRBD1 (5 bases). The CDR3 is made up of 14 amino acids. Germline CDR1 and CDR2: LNHDA and SQIVND (reference sequence). The V and J ends lost 4 bases and 4 bases respectively, with 13 bases between them. The CDR3 here is CASSNPGIGTEAFF. In DNA form, the CDR3 reads TGTGCCAGTAGTAATCCAGGGATCGGCACTGAAGCTTTCTTT. Drawing the rest from reference TRBV19 and TRBJ1-1, the complete variable domain is DGGITQSPKYLFRKEGQNVTLSCEQNLNHDAMYWYRQDPGQGLRLIYYSQIVNDFQKGDIAEGYSVSREKKESFPLTVTSAQKNPTAFYLCASSNPGIGTEAFFGQGTRLTVV.

This chain uses TRBV2 with TRBJ2-5; a weak D match, TRBD1 (7 bases). The CDR3 spans 14 residues. V was clipped by 5 bases and J by 5 bases, with 15 bases between them. Per the germline V gene, CDR1 is SNHLY and CDR2 is FYNNEI. The CDR3 DNA is TGTGCCAGCAGTCTAGACAGGGAGGTTGAGACCCAGTACTTC. It specifies CASSLDREVETQYF.

This clone was seen more than once but under ten times. This chain links TRBV15 with TRBJ1-1, with unresolved D. V gave up 4 bases and J gave up 4 bases, with 13 bases separating them. Germline V gives CDR1 LNHNV, CDR2 YYDKDF (reference sequence). This CDR3 is built from 14 residues. CDR3 nucleotides: TGTGCCACCAGCAAGGGAGACTGGGTCACTGAAGCTTTCTTT. It codes for CATSKGDWVTEAFF.

The CDR3, as DNA: TGTGCCAGCTCACCTTTTTCATCTGGAAACACCATATATTTT. Its translation: CASSPFSSGNTIYF. The rearrangement joins TRBV18 to TRBJ1-3; D is ambiguous. Germline assignment: CDR1 KGHSH and CDR2 LQKENI. The CDR3 length is 14 residues. Trimming pared 3 bases from V and 1 base from J, leaving 7 bases between.

This chain links TRBV19 with TRBJ2-7; 7 bases agree with TRBD1. V was clipped by 5 bases and J by 4 bases; unmatched bases: 5. Germline CDR1 reads LNHDA; CDR2 reads SQIVND (reference sequence). The CDR3 contains 13 residues. This CDR3 reads CASSRQDRYEQYF. The CDR3 bases are TGTGCCAGTAGTCGGCAGGACAGGTACGAGCAGTACTTC.

The V call is TRBV4-1, the J call TRBJ2-7; TRBD2 aligns across 11 bases. The V gene's germline CDR1 is MGHRA and CDR2 YSYEKL. Unmatched junction bases numbered 12, after V lost 5 bases and J lost 3 bases. The CDR3 runs 17 residues. The CDR3 loop is CASSEVGLLAGDYEQYF. CDR3 DNA sequence: TGCGCCAGCAGCGAAGTCGGTCTACTAGCGGGAGACTACGAGCAGTACTTC.

The genes are TRBV5-4 and TRBJ2-1; TRBD1 matches at 9 bases. CDR3 length: 15 amino acids. Germline V lookup: CDR1 SGHNT, CDR2 YYREEE (reference sequence). V shed 4 bases and J 5 bases; nucleotides not matched to a gene: 7. CDR3 in amino acids: CASSRDRGSHNEQFF. CDR3 in DNA: TGTGCCAGCAGCCGCGACAGGGGGTCCCACAATGAGCAGTTCTTC.

The CDR3 sequence is CASSVGSRGNEQFF. The CDR3 DNA reads as TGTGCCAGCAGCGTAGGGTCTAGGGGCAATGAGCAGTTCTTC. The chain carries TRBV9 and TRBJ2-1, with D possibly TRBD1 on 5 matching bases. The ends were cut back, 0 bases at V and 6 bases at J, with 10 bases in the middle. The germline CDR1 and CDR2 sequences are SGDLS and YYNGEE. This CDR3 region has 14 residues.

The chain joins TRBV7-2 to TRBJ1-2; D remains unclear. Trimming took 2 bases from V and 7 from J, leaving 17 bases between them. CDR3 length: 15 residues. CDR1 and CDR2 from the germline V gene are SGHTA and FQGNSA. The DNA for the CDR3 is TGTGCCAGCAGCTTAAGTCACCTAGTGGTCGGTGGCTACACCTTC. Residues: CASSLSHLVVGGYTF.

The chain combines TRBV30 with TRBJ2-7; TRBD1 agrees at 9 bases. Looked up from germline, CDR1 is GTSNPN and CDR2 is SVGIG (reference sequence). This CDR3 is 12 amino acids long. V lost 5 bases to trimming and J lost 2 bases; unmatched junction nucleotides: 1. CDR3 nucleotides: TGTGCCTGGGGACAGGGGCCCTACGAGCAGTACTTC. Protein: CAWGQGPYEQYF.

This chain joins TRBV28 and TRBJ1-2; D is perhaps TRBD1 (5 bases). V lost 7 bases to trimming and J lost 4 bases, with 19 bases between them. Germline CDR1 MDHEN, CDR2 SYDVKM. CDR3 length equals 15 residues. CDR3 amino acids: CASTDLQEFVYGYTF. CDR3 bases: TGTGCCAGCACCGACCTACAGGAGTTTGTCTATGGCTACACCTTC.

This chain connects TRBV7-8 to TRBJ2-1; the match to TRBD2 covers 16 bases. This CDR3 contains 19 residues. Trimming removed 2 bases from V and 9 bases from J; junction bases left unmatched: 13. Per the germline V gene, CDR1 is SGHVS and CDR2 is FQNEAQ. The CDR3 protein is CASSLLSIGTSGRDGEQFF. The DNA of the CDR3 is TGTGCCAGCAGCTTATTATCCATCGGGACTAGCGGGAGGGACGGTGAGCAGTTCTTC.

The chain uses TRBV7-2 and TRBJ1-2, with D unclear. This CDR3 region has 14 residues. Per germline, CDR1 SGHTA and CDR2 FQGNSA. The V end was cut by 4 bases, the J end by 9 bases, with 18 bases between. The CDR3 nucleotides are TGTGCCAGCAGCTCGCGGGCCAAGGGTAGGAGCTACACCTTC. Its translation: CASSSRAKGRSYTF. The full variable domain, its missing parts supplied by reference TRBV7-2 and TRBJ1-2, is GAGVSQSPSNKVTEKGKDVELRCDPISGHTALYWYRQSLGQGLEFLIYFQGNSAPDKSGLPSDRFSAERTGGSVSTLTIQRTQQEDSAVYLCASSSRAKGRSYTFGSGTRLTVV.

This clone was picked up a small number of times. This chain links TRBV7-6 with TRBJ2-1, with D perhaps TRBD2 (6 bases). V lost 5 bases to trimming and J lost 10 bases, with 12 bases between them. Germline V gives CDR1 SGHVS, CDR2 FNYEAQ. The CDR3 has 12 residues. CDR3 in DNA: TGTGCCAGCAGCCGACTAGGGATCGAGCAGTTCTTC. This encodes CASSRLGIEQFF.

This clone was counted between two and nine times. This chain uses TRBV5-1 with TRBJ1-5; tentative D call: TRBD1 (5 bases). V lost 4 bases and J 3 bases, leaving 11 bases between the germline ends. This CDR3 spans 14 amino acids. Per germline, CDR1 SGHRS and CDR2 YFSETQ. The CDR3 reads CASSLDSFNQPQHF. Written as DNA, the CDR3 is TGCGCCAGCAGCCTAGACAGCTTCAATCAGCCCCAGCATTTT. The whole variable domain, remainder taken from reference TRBV5-1 and TRBJ1-5, is KAGVTQTPRYLIKTRGQQVTLSCSPISGHRSVSWYQQTPGQGLQFLFEYFSETQRNKGNFPGRFSGRQFSNSRSEMNVSTLELGDSALYLCASSLDSFNQPQHFGDGTRLSIL.

The chain recombines TRBV6-6 with TRBJ2-1; 7 bases are shared with TRBD1. CDR1 is MNHNY, CDR2 SVGAGI, per germline (reference sequence). V lost 4 bases to trimming and J lost 3 bases; unmatched junction nucleotides: 9. This CDR3 comprises 16 residues. In DNA form, the CDR3 reads TGTGCCAGCAGTTCCACAGGGGCGGGTAGCTACAATGAGCAGTTCTTC. Its protein product is CASSSTGAGSYNEQFF.

This chain uses TRBV27 with TRBJ2-1; D is unclear. The V end was cut by 10 bases, the J end by 1 base, with 11 bases between. CDR3 length: 13 residues. CDR1 MNHEY and CDR2 SMNVEV come from the germline V gene (reference sequence). CDR3 nucleotide sequence: TGTGCCACCTACGGGTATTCCTACAATGAGCAGTTCTTC. As protein: CATYGYSYNEQFF.

The rearrangement links TRBV19 to TRBJ2-1, with D possibly TRBD1 on 5 matching bases. Germline lookup yields CDR1 LNHDA and CDR2 SQIVND (reference sequence). Trimming removed 3 bases at V and 1 base at J, with 7 bases between. The CDR3 covers 14 residues. The CDR3: CASSIQGSYNEQFF. The CDR3 DNA is TGTGCCAGTAGTATTCAGGGTTCCTACAATGAGCAGTTCTTC.

This chain connects TRBV5-1 to TRBJ2-3, with a weak D call TRBD2 (7 bases). The ends were cut back, 3 bases at V and 2 bases at J, with 22 bases in the middle. This CDR3 comprises 18 residues. CDR1 is SGHRS, CDR2 YFSETQ, per germline. CDR3 DNA: TGCGCCAGCAGCTGGAAGGGAGGGTACAGGGTCAACACAGATACGCAGTATTTT. Amino acid sequence: CASSWKGGYRVNTDTQYF.